What follows are 12 T cell receptor beta chains derived from one specimen sequenced in a study of T-cell memory formation after mild COVID-19. TCRdb re-called the 5' RACE reads with MiXCR, one entry per CDR3 protein. The table lists roughly 160,000 distinct CDR3 sequences, 11% of them singletons. The sequencing sample was made of PBMCs or a T cell subset sorted from them (not recorded which). The receptors derive from a man younger than 30 who had mild COVID-19 (a few samples of this study predate the infection). Cell type and time point are not known.

The gene calls are TRBV20-1 and TRBJ1-5, with unresolved D. V was clipped by 3 bases and J by 0 bases, with 15 bases between them. This CDR3 comprises 16 residues. Per germline, CDR1 DFQATT and CDR2 SNEGSKA (reference sequence). In DNA form, the CDR3 reads TGCAGTGCTAGGGAGGCCGGATGGTATAGCAATCAGCCCCAGCATTTT. It yields the protein CSAREAGWYSNQPQHF.

The chain is built from TRBV7-2 and TRBJ1-1, with D unresolved. Trimming removed 6 bases from V and 0 bases from J, with 11 bases in between. CDR1 and CDR2 from the germline V gene are SGHTA and FQGNSA. The CDR3 extends over 14 amino acids. The CDR3 DNA is TGTGCCAGCAGGCTAGGGAGCATGAACACTGAAGCTTTCTTT. This gives the protein CASRLGSMNTEAFF.

There are a few counts of this clonotype. This chain connects TRBV25-1 to TRBJ2-7, with TRBD2 as a possible D gene (6 bases). This CDR3 comprises 12 residues. Germline values: CDR1 MGHDK, CDR2 SYGVNS. With 10 bases removed from V and 3 bases from J, the gap between germline ends came to 13 bases. The chain's CDR3 is CATSRGNYEQYF. The CDR3 region has the DNA TGTGCCACCTCCCGGGGGAACTACGAGCAGTACTTC.

The rearrangement uses TRBV5-1 and TRBJ2-5, with D possibly TRBD2 on 5 matching bases. V was cut by 4 bases and J by 4 bases, with 11 bases left in between. Germline V lookup: CDR1 SGHRS, CDR2 YFSETQ. The CDR3 consists of 13 residues. CDR3 in amino acids: CASSLGLPETQYF. The CDR3 DNA is TGCGCCAGCAGCCTCGGACTCCCAGAGACCCAGTACTTC.

The chain employs TRBV12-3 or TRBV12-4 and TRBJ1-5, with unresolved D. Trimming stripped 1 base from V and 11 bases from J, with 6 bases between. The CDR3 covers 11 residues. Written as DNA, the CDR3 is TGTGCCAGCAGTTTAGGGCGAGCCCAGCATTTT. Translated: CASSLGRAQHF.

There are a few counts of this clonotype. The chain uses TRBV19 and TRBJ2-3; 7 bases are shared with TRBD1. Germline V gives CDR1 LNHDA, CDR2 SQIVND (reference sequence). The CDR3 spans 14 residues. V lost 5 bases, J lost 2 bases, and 4 bases stayed unmatched. The CDR3 reads CASSRQGTTDTQYF. The DNA for the CDR3 is TGTGCCAGTAGTCGACAGGGAACCACAGATACGCAGTATTTT.

At least ten counts were recorded for this clonotype. This chain uses TRBV9 with TRBJ2-5, with 7 bases fitting TRBD2. Germline CDR1 is SGDLS and CDR2 is YYNGEE. The CDR3 loop spans 15 amino acids. Unmatched junction bases numbered 3, after V lost 0 bases and J lost 1 base. CDR3: CASSVGGGFQETQYF. DNA for the CDR3: TGTGCCAGCAGCGTAGGCGGGGGATTCCAAGAGACCCAGTACTTC.

Ten or more counts support this clonotype. V gene TRBV12-3 or TRBV12-4 combines with J gene TRBJ1-2, with D unresolved. The V end lost 5 bases, the J end lost 4 bases, and 17 bases lay between the germline ends. CDR3 length equals 15 residues. CDR3 region: CASSPSTDDIYGYTF. As DNA, the CDR3 is TGTGCCAGCAGTCCCTCGACCGATGACATCTATGGCTACACCTTC.

The V call is TRBV18, the J call TRBJ2-5; D is unresolved. This CDR3 contains 14 residues. V was clipped by 2 bases and J by 1 base, with 8 bases between them. Germline-derived CDR1 and CDR2 are KGHSH and LQKENI. The CDR3 DNA reads TGTGCCAGCTCACCAGGCGCGGCCCAAGAGACCCAGTACTTC. Translating gives CASSPGAAQETQYF. Drawing the rest from reference TRBV18 and TRBJ2-5, the complete variable domain is NAGVMQNPRHLVRRRGQEARLRCSPMKGHSHVYWYRQLPEEGLKFMVYLQKENIIDESGMPKERFSAEFPKEGPSILRIQQVVRGDSAAYFCASSPGAAQETQYFGPGTRLLVL.

This chain connects TRBV6-1 to TRBJ1-6; D ambiguous. The CDR3 has 13 residues. V was pared by 6 bases and J by 10 bases, with 13 bases between. Germline values: CDR1 MNHNS, CDR2 SASEGT. The CDR3 loop reads CASRDGADSPLHF. The DNA for the CDR3 is TGTGCCAGCAGGGACGGAGCAGACTCACCCCTCCACTTT.

The chain uses TRBV5-1 and TRBJ1-1, with TRBD1 as a possible D gene (5 bases). Trimming removed 0 bases at V and 4 bases at J, with 19 bases between. The CDR3 loop spans 17 amino acids. From germline, CDR1 is SGHRS and CDR2 YFSETQ. CDR3 loop: CASSLDPGNFGATEAFF. CDR3 DNA sequence: TGCGCCAGCAGCTTGGACCCGGGAAACTTTGGGGCCACTGAAGCTTTCTTT. The whole variable domain, filled in from reference TRBV5-1 and TRBJ1-1, reads KAGVTQTPRYLIKTRGQQVTLSCSPISGHRSVSWYQQTPGQGLQFLFEYFSETQRNKGNFPGRFSGRQFSNSRSEMNVSTLELGDSALYLCASSLDPGNFGATEAFFGQGTRLTVV.

This clonotype was seen a few times. The chain couples TRBV4-2 to TRBJ1-5; D unresolved. Germline CDR1 reads LGHNA; CDR2 reads YNFKEQ. The CDR3 length is 17 residues. The V gene lost 0 bases and the J gene lost 1 base, with 13 bases spanning the gap. The DNA for the CDR3 is TGTGCCAGCAGCCAAGATGCACGGGGTTCGAGCAATCAGCCCCAGCATTTT. Its protein is CASSQDARGSSNQPQHF.